One sample yielded the 27 T cell receptor beta chains listed below, sequenced in a study of long-term antiretroviral therapy in people with HIV. Survey-level resolution applied to immunoSEQ assay v3.0. Assay used: immunoSEQ multiplex PCR; TCRdb lists only in-frame clones, some missing. Of roughly 34,000 clones in the sample, approximately 84% were seen once. Specimen: unsorted PBMCs, collected just over 2.7 years before starting antiretroviral therapy. These receptors originate from a woman in her thirties with HIV.

This chain links TRBV9 with TRBJ2-1; tentative D call: TRBD2 (6 bases). The CDR3 runs to 16 residues. Germline CDR1 is SGDLS and CDR2 is YYNGEE. The germline V and J ends were trimmed by 4 bases and 6 bases, with 20 bases remaining between them. In DNA form, the CDR3 reads TGTGCCAGCAGCCCCCCTCCCGCGACTAGTCGCAATGAGCAGTTCTTC. Residues: CASSPPPATSRNEQFF.

The V and J genes are TRBV6-1 and TRBJ2-2; 8 nucleotides agree with TRBD2. V gave up 11 bases and J gave up 5 bases; unmatched junction bases: 7. Germline-derived CDR1 and CDR2 are MNHNS and SASEGT. This CDR3 has 13 residues. CDR3 nucleotides: TGTGCCGACGGGGGGGGTATGACCGGGGAGCTGTTTTTT. Protein product: CADGGGMTGELFF.

The V gene is TRBV4-2, the J gene TRBJ2-3, with 10 nucleotides matching TRBD2. The trim removed 1 base at V and 2 bases at J, leaving 9 bases unmatched. Germline CDR1 reads LGHNA; CDR2 reads YNFKEQ. The CDR3 has 18 residues. This CDR3 reads CASSQVITSGVNTDTQYF. The CDR3 nucleotides are TGTGCCAGCAGCCAAGTTATAACTAGCGGGGTTAACACAGATACGCAGTATTTT.

The chain joins TRBV29-1 to TRBJ1-2; D call uncertain. V lost 4 bases and J 9 bases, leaving 21 bases between the germline ends. The CDR3 contains 14 residues. Germline V CDR1 and CDR2: SQVTM, ANQGSEA. The CDR3 bases are TGCAGCGTTGTTCGTCTAGTGGCAAATACTAGCTACACCTTC. Translating gives CSVVRLVANTSYTF.

The V call is TRBV5-1, the J call TRBJ2-1; 9 bases are shared with TRBD1. The CDR3 length is 16 residues. The germline V gene has CDR1 SGHRS and CDR2 YFSETQ. The V segment lost 4 bases and the J segment 3 bases; nucleotides outside the gene matches: 8. The CDR3: CASSGSGTGNYNEQFF. The CDR3 DNA follows: TGCGCCAGCAGCGGGTCCGGGACAGGGAACTACAATGAGCAGTTCTTC.

The chain has TRBV5-1 and TRBJ1-2, with D possibly TRBD1 on 5 matching bases. The ends were cut back, 0 bases at V and 6 bases at J, with 27 bases in the middle. There are 19 residues in the CDR3. Germline CDR1 and CDR2: SGHRS and YFSETQ. The CDR3 region is CASSLASRPRDPQGDGYTF. CDR3 nucleotides: TGCGCCAGCAGCTTGGCCTCTCGACCCCGGGACCCGCAGGGCGATGGCTACACCTTC.

This clone was picked up one time. The CDR3 bases are TGTGCCTGGGATGGGGTAGGAGGGGGCTCTAGTTCTGGGGCCAACGTCCTGACTTTC. Its translation: CAWDGVGGGSSSGANVLTF. This chain joins TRBV30 and TRBJ2-6; D possibly corresponds to TRBD1 (7 bases). V lost 5 bases and J lost 1, with 24 bases in between. From germline, CDR1 is GTSNPN and CDR2 SVGIG (reference sequence). This CDR3 has 19 amino acids.

This chain joins TRBV6-5 and TRBJ2-4; possibly TRBD1 for D (6 bases). There are 13 residues in the CDR3. V was cut by 10 bases and J by 4 bases, with 14 bases left in between. Per germline, CDR1 MNHEY and CDR2 SVGAGI. The CDR3 region is CATDRDIKNIQYF. CDR3 DNA sequence: TGTGCCACCGACCGGGACATTAAAAACATTCAGTACTTC.

A single count supports this clone. V gene TRBV5-6 combines with J gene TRBJ2-3; 8 bases line up with TRBD2. Germline V CDR1 and CDR2: SGHDT, YYEEEE. The V and J ends lost 5 bases and 2 bases, in that order; junction bases with no gene match: 7. The CDR3 has 15 residues. The CDR3 spells CASRGTGGYTDTQYF. CDR3 in DNA: TGTGCCAGCAGGGGGACGGGGGGGTACACAGATACGCAGTATTTT.

The rearrangement links TRBV7-8 to TRBJ1-6; 8 bases align to TRBD1. CDR1 SGHVS and CDR2 FQNEAQ come from the germline V gene. The CDR3 has 18 amino acids. J lost 8 bases, V lost 2 bases, and 14 bases had no gene match. CDR3 residues: CASSLTDRGRGWDSPLHF. CDR3 DNA: TGTGCCAGCAGCTTAACCGACAGGGGTAGGGGCTGGGATTCACCCCTCCACTTT.

The J gene is TRBJ1-1, the V gene TRBV4-2; D not resolved. V shed 3 bases and J shed 1 base, with 12 bases lying between them. The germline V gene encodes CDR1 LGHNA and CDR2 YNFKEQ. This CDR3 contains 15 residues. This CDR3 reads CASSQTGLPNTEAFF. The CDR3 bases are TGTGCCAGCAGCCAGACTGGACTGCCGAACACTGAAGCTTTCTTT.

The rearrangement links TRBV5-5 to TRBJ2-7, with D unclear. V was cut by 4 bases and J by 4 bases, with 6 bases left in between. Germline CDR1 and CDR2: SGHKS and YYEKEE (reference sequence). This CDR3 spans 11 amino acids. The CDR3 sequence: CASSDTYEQYV. The CDR3 nucleotides are TGTGCCAGCAGCGATACTTACGAGCAGTACGTC.

The chain joins TRBV10-3 to TRBJ1-2; 8 nucleotides agree with TRBD1. CDR3 length: 14 amino acids. Unmatched junction bases numbered 0, after V lost 0 bases and J lost 3 bases. CDR1 is ENHRY, CDR2 SYGVKD, per germline. DNA for the CDR3: TGTGCCATCAGTGAGTCGACAGGGGACTATGGCTACACCTTC. This translates into CAISESTGDYGYTF.

The count of this clone is one. This chain uses TRBV27 with TRBJ2-1; the match to TRBD1 covers 9 bases. The V gene end was trimmed by 2 bases and the J gene end by 4 bases; junction bases not matched to a gene: 6. CDR3 size: 16 residues. Per the germline V gene, CDR1 is MNHEY and CDR2 is SMNVEV (reference sequence). The CDR3 here is CASSLPGTGRYNEQFF. The CDR3, as DNA: TGTGCCAGCAGTTTACCGGGGACAGGGAGGTACAATGAGCAGTTCTTC.

The chain couples TRBV5-5 to TRBJ2-2; either TRBD1 or TRBD2 may fit D (5 bases each). The V gene's germline CDR1 is SGHKS and CDR2 YYEKEE (reference sequence). Trimming removed 4 bases at V and 2 bases at J, with 15 bases between. The CDR3 sequence is 16 residues long. CDR3 sequence reads: CASSANGAVNTGELFF. DNA of the CDR3: TGTGCCAGCAGCGCTAACGGGGCAGTTAACACCGGGGAGCTGTTTTTT.

The chain couples TRBV27 to TRBJ2-5; D is possibly TRBD2 (7 bases). This CDR3 is 15 amino acids long. Germline-derived CDR1 and CDR2 are MNHEY and SMNVEV (reference sequence). Between the trimmed V and J ends, which lost 8 bases and 2 bases, there was a span of 18 bases. CDR3 amino acids: CASAKGGAGQETQYF. DNA of the CDR3: TGTGCCAGCGCTAAAGGGGGGGCGGGTCAAGAGACCCAGTACTTC.

The rearrangement links TRBV12-1 to TRBJ2-7; TRBD1 was called by the table and not checked on the DNA. TRBV12-1 is reported as a pseudogene. CDR3 length equals 16 residues. The CDR3 loop reads CASSPSPTGNSYEQYV. CDR3 sequence (DNA): TGTGCCAGCAGCCCCAGTCCAACAGGGAACTCCTACGAGCAGTACGTC.

V usage is TRBV5-1 and J usage is TRBJ1-1; D is unresolved. Germline V gene data show CDR1 as SGHRS and CDR2 as YFSETQ. The CDR3 spans 13 residues. Trimming stripped 4 bases from V and 1 base from J, with 8 bases between. The CDR3 DNA reads as TGCGCCAGCAGCGGGGAAGCGAACACTGAAGCTTTCTTT. Protein: CASSGEANTEAFF.

The J gene is TRBJ2-3, the V gene TRBV7-8; possible D gene TRBD1, 6 bases. Germline V gene data show CDR1 as SGHVS and CDR2 as FQNEAQ. This CDR3 spans 15 amino acids. Trimming cost V 5 bases and J 4 bases, with 16 bases left between them. Here the CDR3 DNA reads TGTGCCAGCAGCGTTTGGGGGCTCCCCCCAGATACGCAGTATTTT. Its translation is CASSVWGLPPDTQYF.

This clone is medium-sized (0.01 to 0.1%). The chain has TRBV6-5 and TRBJ1-2, with 7 bases that match TRBD1. This CDR3 has 15 residues. Germline V gene data show CDR1 as MNHEY and CDR2 as SVGAGI. J was trimmed by 1 base and V by 6 bases; bases with no gene match: 8. CDR3 nucleotide sequence: TGTGCCAGCAGATTATCAGGGGGGTATAACTATGGCTACACCTTC. It yields the protein CASRLSGGYNYGYTF.

The chain employs TRBV7-9 and TRBJ2-2; D is unclear. CDR3 length: 13 residues. V lost 0 bases and J lost 8, with 7 bases in between. Germline CDR1 SEHNR, CDR2 FQNEAQ (reference sequence). CDR3 sequence (DNA): TGTGCCAGCAGCTTAGCTGTGTGGGGGGAGCTGTTTTTT. Amino acids: CASSLAVWGELFF.

The chain is built from TRBV28 and TRBJ2-5; TRBD1 matches 9 bases. The CDR3 is 15 amino acids. In germline, CDR1 is MDHEN, CDR2 SYDVKM. V lost 4 bases and J lost 1; bases outside the gene matches: 4. CDR3 residues: CASSSTGGIQETQYF. CDR3 in DNA: TGTGCCAGCAGTTCGACAGGGGGAATCCAAGAGACCCAGTACTTC.

The V call is TRBV28, the J call TRBJ2-5; D not certain. Trimming took off 7 bases at V and 0 bases at J, with 6 bases between the two ends. This CDR3 is built from 12 residues. The germline V gene encodes CDR1 MDHEN and CDR2 SYDVKM. The chain's CDR3 is CASKINQETQYF. The CDR3 DNA reads as TGTGCCAGCAAGATAAACCAAGAGACCCAGTACTTC.

The chain couples TRBV6-5 to TRBJ1-2; 8 bases map to TRBD1. The CDR3 consists of 13 residues. CDR1 is MNHEY, CDR2 SVGAGI, per germline. The J segment lost 6 bases and the V segment lost 6 bases, leaving 6 bases of the junction unmatched. The CDR3 region has the DNA TGTGCCAGCAGCAGGACAGGGATTGATGGCTACACCTTC. Translated, it gives CASSRTGIDGYTF.

The rearrangement links TRBV10-1 to TRBJ1-1, with D hard to call. The V end lost 1 base, the J end lost 1 base, and 4 bases lay between the germline ends. This CDR3 region has 13 residues. CDR1 is WNHNN, CDR2 SYGVQD, per germline (reference sequence). The CDR3 loop reads CASSEYGNTEAFF. CDR3 in DNA: TGCGCCAGCAGTGAGTACGGGAACACTGAAGCTTTCTTT.

This chain joins TRBV5-1 and TRBJ1-4, with D possibly matching TRBD1 (5 bases). V gave up 0 bases and J gave up 3 bases, with 9 bases separating them. This CDR3 has 15 residues. Germline CDR1 reads SGHRS; CDR2 reads YFSETQ. This CDR3 is CASSLAGGANEKLFF. CDR3 DNA sequence: TGCGCCAGCAGCTTGGCCGGGGGAGCTAATGAAAAACTGTTTTTT. The full variable domain, with the rest looked up from reference TRBV5-1 and TRBJ1-4, is KAGVTQTPRYLIKTRGQQVTLSCSPISGHRSVSWYQQTPGQGLQFLFEYFSETQRNKGNFPGRFSGRQFSNSRSEMNVSTLELGDSALYLCASSLAGGANEKLFFGSGTQLSVL.

This clone was counted between two and nine times. The chain carries TRBV28 and TRBJ1-6; 7 bases are shared with TRBD1. Germline trimming cut 6 bases from V and 5 bases from J; bases unmatched to any gene: 4. This CDR3 comprises 14 residues. Germline V gene data show CDR1 as MDHEN and CDR2 as SYDVKM. The CDR3 coding sequence is TGTGCCAGCAGGCAGCAGGGGGATAATTCACCCCTCCACTTT. This sequence encodes CASRQQGDNSPLHF. The full variable domain, its missing parts supplied by reference TRBV28 and TRBJ1-6, is DVKVTQSSRYLVKRTGEKVFLECVQDMDHENMFWYRQDPGLGLRLIYFSYDVKMKEKGDIPEGYSVSREKKERFSLILESASTNQTSMYLCASRQQGDNSPLHFGNGTRLTVT.